These 15 T cell receptor beta chains came from one sample sequenced in a study of shared clonotypes between healthy human individuals. Data came from immunoSEQ multiplex PCR; TCRdb stores just in-frame clones and leaves some out. Here the sample spans about 580,000 clones, 95% to 98% being singletons. The naive CD8 fraction comprised CD45RO-negative cells positively selected for CCR7 and excluded terminally differentiated effector memory CD45RA+ cells. Sequencing used naive CD8+ T cells sorted from blood. The receptors shown here come from a man aged 25 to 40 in good health.

The chain uses TRBV30 and TRBJ2-1, with D possibly matching TRBD1 (5 bases). CDR3 length: 11 residues. V lost 2 bases and J 7 bases, leaving 6 bases between the germline ends. CDR1 is GTSNPN and CDR2 is SVGIG in the germline V gene (reference sequence). The CDR3 bases are TGTGCCTGGAGTTCAGGGAATGAGCAGTTCTTC. It codes for CAWSSGNEQFF.

The chain links TRBV19 to TRBJ1-2; perhaps TRBD1 as D (5 bases). V dropped 7 bases and J dropped 4 bases, with 13 bases sitting between them. CDR3 length equals 13 residues. The germline gives CDR1 LNHDA, CDR2 SQIVND (reference sequence). CDR3 sequence: CASIPTDRYGYTF. The CDR3 nucleotides are TGTGCCAGTATTCCGACAGATCGCTATGGCTACACCTTC. Supplemented by reference TRBV19 and TRBJ1-2, the full variable domain reads DGGITQSPKYLFRKEGQNVTLSCEQNLNHDAMYWYRQDPGQGLRLIYYSQIVNDFQKGDIAEGYSVSREKKESFPLTVTSAQKNPTAFYLCASIPTDRYGYTFGSGTRLTVV.

The chain uses TRBV19 and TRBJ2-7; 8 bases match TRBD2. J lost 4 bases, V lost 5 bases, and 10 bases had no gene match. Germline-derived CDR1 and CDR2 are LNHDA and SQIVND (reference sequence). The CDR3 extends over 15 amino acids. The CDR3 region has the DNA TGTGCCAGTAGTCACCCCGGGGGGGCCGTTTACGAGCAGTACTTC. Encoded protein: CASSHPGGAVYEQYF.

The rearrangement uses TRBV29-1 and TRBJ2-5; TRBD1 aligns across 7 bases. The CDR3 is 16 amino acids. V trimming: 3 bases; J trimming: 5 bases; junction bases outside the gene matches: 15. Per the germline V gene, CDR1 is SQVTM and CDR2 is ANQGSEA. CDR3 DNA: TGCAGCGTTGATGGGGTACAGGGGCCGCAAATGGAGACCCAGTACTTC. Amino acids: CSVDGVQGPQMETQYF.

The chain recombines TRBV5-8 with TRBJ2-1; D may be TRBD2 (6 bases). The V gene's germline CDR1 is SGHTS and CDR2 YDEGEE. The CDR3 contains 15 residues. Deletions cut 4 bases from V and 7 bases from J, with 18 bases between. The CDR3 DNA reads TGTGCCAGCAGCACATTGACTAGTTGGTTGAATGAGCAGTTCTTC. Translating gives CASSTLTSWLNEQFF.

V is TRBV4-3 and J is TRBJ2-5; D is tentatively TRBD1 or TRBD2 (5 bases each). Trimming took 5 bases from V and 14 from J, leaving 24 bases between them. The CDR3 runs 14 residues. Germline-derived CDR1 and CDR2 are LGHNA and YSLEER. The CDR3 DNA reads TGCGCCAGCAGCGAAGGTCCCGATCAGGGACCCATATACTTC. Amino acids: CASSEGPDQGPIYF.

In the case of this clone: At the DNA level, this CDR3 is encoded by other sequences in the same sample as well. The chain couples TRBV6-5 to TRBJ2-3; D unresolved. Germline values: CDR1 MNHEY, CDR2 SVGAGI. Trimming removed 3 bases at V and 2 bases at J, with 6 bases between. The CDR3 spans 13 residues. The CDR3 region has the DNA TGTGCCAGCAGTTATCTGTCCACAGATACGCAGTATTTT. Translation gives CASSYLSTDTQYF.

The CDR3 bases are TGTGCCAGCAGCCACGACGGGCTAGCCAAAAACATTCAGTACTTC. Translation gives CASSHDGLAKNIQYF. The rearrangement links TRBV7-9 to TRBJ2-4; D is ambiguous. This CDR3 has 15 amino acids. The germline V gene encodes CDR1 SEHNR and CDR2 FQNEAQ (reference sequence). V was cut by 5 bases and J by 0 bases, with 11 bases left in between.

The chain carries TRBV4-1 and TRBJ2-3, with 12 bases fitting TRBD2. This CDR3 is 15 amino acids long. Germline loops: CDR1 MGHRA, CDR2 YSYEKL. The junction had 4 bases not matched to a gene; V was cut back by 4 bases and J by 5 bases. CDR3 DNA sequence: TGCGCCAGCAGCCCTAGCGGGAGGGCCATAGATACGCAGTATTTT. As protein: CASSPSGRAIDTQYF.

Note on this clone: One end of the junction fails to match germline, which may point to a read error. The genes are TRBV6-6 and TRBJ1-2; D is uncertain. In germline, CDR1 is MNHNY, CDR2 SVGAGI (reference sequence). The CDR3 length is 13 residues. The CDR3 coding sequence is TGTGCCACCTCCGACGGGCATAACCATGGCTACACCTTC. Amino acid sequence: CATSDGHNHGYTF.

J is TRBJ2-1 and V is TRBV7-2; 7 nucleotides match TRBD1. CDR3 size: 15 residues. Germline lookup yields CDR1 SGHTA and CDR2 FQGNSA. With V trimmed by 8 bases and J by 8 bases, 15 bases remained unmatched. The CDR3 loop reads CASESGTVGIHEQFF. In DNA, the CDR3 is TGTGCCAGCGAATCCGGGACAGTGGGAATCCATGAGCAGTTCTTC.

The chain recombines TRBV28 with TRBJ1-2, with TRBD1 as a possible D gene (6 bases). Germline assignment: CDR1 MDHEN and CDR2 SYDVKM. Trimming stripped 5 bases from V and 3 bases from J, with 16 bases between. This CDR3 has 15 amino acids. The CDR3 bases are TGTGCCAGCAGTGGACGCACAGGGCCCCACTATGGCTACACCTTC. Translated: CASSGRTGPHYGYTF.

As DNA, the CDR3 is TGTGCCAGCAGCCCCAAAGGGACAGGAATCTACGAGCAGTACTTC. Encoded protein: CASSPKGTGIYEQYF. This chain uses TRBV13 with TRBJ2-7; 8 bases map to TRBD1. CDR3 length: 15 residues. The V gene's germline CDR1 is PRHDT and CDR2 FYEKMQ (reference sequence). V trimming: 5 bases; J trimming: 3 bases; junction bases outside the gene matches: 9. Using reference TRBV13 and TRBJ2-7 for the parts outside the CDR3, the full variable domain is AAGVIQSPRHLIKEKRETATLKCYPIPRHDTVYWYQQGPGQDPQFLISFYEKMQSDKGSIPDRFSAQQFSDYHSELNMSSLELGDSALYFCASSPKGTGIYEQYFGPGTRLTVT.

The sample holds one count of this clone. The chain carries TRBV14 and TRBJ2-7, with 10 nucleotides matching TRBD2. CDR3 size: 16 residues. From germline, CDR1 is SGHDN and CDR2 FVKESK. After removal of 5 bases from V and 4 bases from J, the junction contained 11 bases not matched to a gene. The DNA for the CDR3 is TGTGCCAGCAGCGGGCGGGGTAGCGGGAGGCTGTACGAGCAGTACTTC. This encodes CASSGRGSGRLYEQYF. Full variable domain (missing parts from reference TRBV14 and TRBJ2-7): EAGVTQFPSHSVIEKGQTVTLRCDPISGHDNLYWYRRVMGKEIKFLLHFVKESKQDESGMPNNRFLAERTGGTYSTLKVQPAELEDSGVYFCASSGRGSGRLYEQYFGPGTRLTVT.

CDR3 loop: CASSDLLAGGTYEQFF. The CDR3 nucleotides read TGTGCCAGCAGTGACCTCTTAGCGGGAGGGACGTATGAGCAGTTCTTC. The rearrangement uses TRBV25-1 and TRBJ2-1; 11 bases agree with TRBD2. Looked up from germline, CDR1 is MGHDK and CDR2 is SYGVNS. The CDR3 extends over 16 amino acids. Unmatched junction bases numbered 9, after V lost 3 bases and J lost 8 bases.